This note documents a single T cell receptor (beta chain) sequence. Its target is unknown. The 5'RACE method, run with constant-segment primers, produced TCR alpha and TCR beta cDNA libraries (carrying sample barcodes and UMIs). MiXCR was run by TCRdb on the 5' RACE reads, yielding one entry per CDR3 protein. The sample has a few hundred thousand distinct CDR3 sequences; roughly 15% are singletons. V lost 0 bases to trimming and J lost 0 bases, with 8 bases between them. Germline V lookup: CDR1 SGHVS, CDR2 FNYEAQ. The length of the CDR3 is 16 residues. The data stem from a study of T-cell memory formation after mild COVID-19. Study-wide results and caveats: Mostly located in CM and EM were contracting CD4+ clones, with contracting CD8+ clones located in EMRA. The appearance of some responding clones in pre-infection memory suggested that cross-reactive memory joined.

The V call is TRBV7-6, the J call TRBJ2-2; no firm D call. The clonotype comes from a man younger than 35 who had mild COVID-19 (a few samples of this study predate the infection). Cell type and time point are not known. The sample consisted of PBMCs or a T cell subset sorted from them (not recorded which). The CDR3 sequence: CASSLAGPTNTGELFF. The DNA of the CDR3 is TGTGCCAGCAGCTTAGCAGGGCCAACGAACACCGGGGAGCTGTTTTTT.